These 18 T cell receptor beta chains came from one sample sequenced in a study of TIL therapy for anti-PD-1-resistant metastatic lung cancer. This was the immunoSEQ v3 assay. Profiling relied on immunoSEQ multiplex PCR, and the TCRdb table lists in-frame clones only, not all of them. Among some 37,000 clones listed, roughly 80% were seen once. Sample time point: pre-treatment sample, taken before nivolumab and TIL therapy. The sequencing here drew on blood, taken at baseline. These receptors were taken from a person aged 25 to 80 with non-small cell lung cancer.

V usage is TRBV4-1 and J usage is TRBJ2-3; D remains ambiguous. In germline, CDR1 is MGHRA, CDR2 YSYEKL. The germline V and J ends were trimmed by 1 base and 3 bases, with 8 bases remaining between them. The CDR3 is made up of 14 amino acids. The CDR3 bases are TGCGCCAGCAGCCAAGTTGCAGAAACAGATACGCAGTATTTT. This codes for CASSQVAETDTQYF.

This chain uses TRBV7-2 with TRBJ1-1; 11 positions match TRBD1. Germline V gives CDR1 SGHTA, CDR2 FQGNSA. This CDR3 is built from 14 residues. The trim removed 4 bases at V and 7 bases at J, leaving 5 bases unmatched. The CDR3 reads CASSSDRGLIEAFF. CDR3 sequence (DNA): TGTGCCAGCAGCTCGGACAGGGGGCTGATTGAAGCTTTCTTT.

This chain uses TRBV9 with TRBJ1-3; 9 bases align to TRBD1. The germline CDR1 and CDR2 sequences are SGDLS and YYNGEE. Losses at the gene ends were 4 bases for V and 0 bases for J; bases not matched to a gene: 14. The CDR3 spans 19 residues. The CDR3 loop reads CASSPGPGTGTGSGNTIYF. The CDR3, as DNA: TGTGCCAGCAGCCCCGGGCCCGGGACAGGGACGGGCTCTGGAAACACCATATATTTT.

This clone has just one count. The chain carries TRBV6-1 and TRBJ1-4; 7 bases match TRBD1. This CDR3 is built from 15 residues. Germline V lookup: CDR1 MNHNS, CDR2 SASEGT. V shed 6 bases and J 4 bases; nucleotides not matched to a gene: 8. CDR3 nucleotide sequence: TGTGCCAGCAGGAATTCAGGGGGAAATAATGAAAAACTGTTTTTT. This codes for CASRNSGGNNEKLFF.

The chain employs TRBV25-1 and TRBJ1-3, with unresolved D. The CDR3 consists of 14 residues. Trimming took 4 bases from V and 0 from J, leaving 7 bases between them. CDR1 and CDR2 from the germline V gene are MGHDK and SYGVNS. The CDR3 region has the DNA TGTGCCAGCAGTGTGTACAGCTCTGGAAACACCATATATTTT. Encoded protein: CASSVYSSGNTIYF.

The gene calls are TRBV13 and TRBJ2-5; D is unresolved. The CDR3 loop spans 12 amino acids. Germline V gives CDR1 PRHDT, CDR2 FYEKMQ (reference sequence). Trimming cost V 4 bases and J 5 bases, with 8 bases left between them. CDR3: CASSYRTETQYF. Written as DNA, the CDR3 is TGTGCCAGCAGCTACCGGACGGAGACCCAGTACTTC.

The rearrangement links TRBV10-3 to TRBJ1-6; D not certain. The CDR3 has 14 amino acids. Germline loops: CDR1 ENHRY, CDR2 SYGVKD. V was trimmed by 0 bases and J by 6 bases, leaving 6 bases between them. The CDR3 spells CAISESTGNSPLHF. The CDR3 DNA reads TGTGCCATCAGTGAGTCGACGGGTAATTCACCCCTCCACTTT.

J is TRBJ1-1 and V is TRBV5-8; unclear D gene. The CDR3 contains 13 residues. V dropped 2 bases and J dropped 5 bases, with 10 bases sitting between them. Germline values: CDR1 SGHTS, CDR2 YDEGEE. CDR3 in DNA: TGTGCCAGCAGCTTTTCGGAACTTACTGAAGCTTTCTTT. It is translated as CASSFSELTEAFF.

This clone occurred a few times. The CDR3 DNA sequence: TGTGCCAGCAGTGAGATGGATACTGAAGCTTTCTTT. Residues: CASSEMDTEAFF. The V call is TRBV28, the J call TRBJ1-1, with unresolved D. CDR3 size: 12 residues. Germline CDR1 and CDR2: MDHEN and SYDVKM. The germline V and J ends were trimmed by 5 bases and 5 bases, with 9 bases remaining between them. The variable domain in full, with the rest retrieved from reference TRBV28 and TRBJ1-1, is DVKVTQSSRYLVKRTGEKVFLECVQDMDHENMFWYRQDPGLGLRLIYFSYDVKMKEKGDIPEGYSVSREKKERFSLILESASTNQTSMYLCASSEMDTEAFFGQGTRLTVV.

This clone is a singleton in its sample. The chain recombines TRBV18 with TRBJ2-1, with D perhaps TRBD2 (5 bases). The CDR3 totals 18 residues. V was trimmed by 3 bases and J by 3 bases, leaving 21 bases between them. Germline V CDR1 and CDR2: KGHSH, LQKENI. The CDR3 reads CASSPLPMGVRVYNEQFF. The CDR3 DNA follows: TGTGCCAGCTCACCCCTCCCCATGGGAGTAAGGGTCTACAATGAGCAGTTCTTC.

This clone was seen a few times. The chain employs TRBV6-1 and TRBJ1-4, with no clear D. V lost 0 bases to trimming and J lost 5 bases, with 13 bases between them. Germline loops: CDR1 MNHNS, CDR2 SASEGT. The CDR3 loop spans 16 amino acids. Written as DNA, the CDR3 is TGTGCCAGCAGTGAAGCGGCCGGGCTTCCCAATGAAAAACTGTTTTTT. As protein: CASSEAAGLPNEKLFF.

The rearrangement uses TRBV28 and TRBJ2-7; D might be TRBD2 (5 bases). Trimming pared 6 bases from V and 7 bases from J, leaving 22 bases between. The CDR3 is 15 residues long. Germline lookup yields CDR1 MDHEN and CDR2 SYDVKM. The CDR3 protein is CASSSIREGFREQYF. The CDR3 DNA is TGTGCCAGCAGCTCAATCCGGGAAGGGTTTCGTGAGCAGTACTTC.

This clone was seen a handful of times. V gene TRBV27 combines with J gene TRBJ2-7; D perhaps matches TRBD2 (5 bases). The CDR3 totals 16 residues. Trimming shortened V by 3 bases and J by 0 bases, and 15 bases separated the two germline ends. The germline CDR1 and CDR2 sequences are MNHEY and SMNVEV (reference sequence). The DNA of the CDR3 is TGTGCCAGCAGTTTTGGTGTTCCGGGGAGCTCCTACGAGCAGTACTTC. Translation: CASSFGVPGSSYEQYF.

The chain uses TRBV7-2 and TRBJ1-3, with no clear D. With 5 bases removed from V and 0 bases from J, the gap between germline ends came to 17 bases. The CDR3 contains 17 residues. Germline V gene lookup returns CDR1 SGHTA and CDR2 FQGNSA. The CDR3 loop is CASSPTRGWNSGNTIYF. Here the CDR3 DNA reads TGTGCCAGCAGCCCAACAAGAGGATGGAACTCTGGAAACACCATATATTTT.

There are a few counts of this clone. This chain uses TRBV6-5 with TRBJ1-6, with TRBD1 matching 11 bases. With V trimmed by 5 bases and J by 6 bases, 3 bases remained unmatched. The V gene's germline CDR1 is MNHEY and CDR2 SVGAGI. CDR3 length: 15 amino acids. The CDR3 sequence: CASSPGQGVNSPLHF. The CDR3 bases are TGTGCCAGCAGTCCGGGACAGGGGGTTAATTCACCCCTCCACTTT.

The chain combines TRBV6-1 with TRBJ2-7; no clear D. The ends were cut back, 7 bases at V and 3 bases at J, with 16 bases in the middle. Per germline, CDR1 MNHNS and CDR2 SASEGT. The CDR3 loop spans 14 amino acids. Here the CDR3 DNA reads TGTGCCAGCAACGAAGACCCCCGTAACTACGAGCAGTACTTC. Amino acid sequence: CASNEDPRNYEQYF.

The chain carries TRBV5-1 and TRBJ2-3; D call uncertain. Trimming cost V 0 bases and J 1 base, with 15 bases left between them. The CDR3 has 17 residues. Germline V lookup: CDR1 SGHRS, CDR2 YFSETQ. The CDR3 DNA reads as TGCGCCAGCAGCTTGGAGGGATCCCTCGGCGGCACAGATACGCAGTATTTT. The encoded protein is CASSLEGSLGGTDTQYF.

This chain connects TRBV28 to TRBJ2-7; D remains ambiguous. V lost 3 bases and J lost 0, with 6 bases in between. The V gene's germline CDR1 is MDHEN and CDR2 SYDVKM. The CDR3 contains 13 residues. The CDR3: CASSFFGSYEQYF. CDR3 nucleotide sequence: TGTGCCAGCAGTTTTTTTGGCTCCTACGAGCAGTACTTC.